A selection of T cell receptor beta chains follows, all from one sample in a study of blood T cell repertoires in COVID-19. The table came from immunoSEQ multiplex PCR; TCRdb's copy has only in-frame clones and leaves some out. The profile shows 55,000 to 75,000 clones, 84% of them singletons. Sequenced sample: peripheral blood. These receptors were taken from an elderly man with COVID-19, enrolled during active disease. The CDR3 runs from the conserved cysteine through the conserved F or W. The order of the fields is CDR3 length, V gene, D gene, J gene, clone size, CDR3 DNA, CDR3 protein. The D gene is left open where the match is weak. Clone size is shown for a subset of rows, as once, few, many or a class of expanded clone.

CDR3 length: 19
V gene: TRBV7-3
D gene: TRBD2
J gene: TRBJ2-5
clone size: -
CDR3 DNA: TGTGCCAGCAGCTCTACACCCTCGGGACTAGCGGGGCGGCAAGAGACCCAGTACTTC
CDR3 protein: CASSSTPSGLAGRQETQYF

CDR3 length: 19
V gene: TRBV2
D gene: TRBD1
J gene: TRBJ1-1
clone size: -
CDR3 DNA: TGTGCCAGCAGTCCACCGGGACAGGGTGGAACCTCGCGTAGCACTGAAGCTTTCTTT
CDR3 protein: CASSPPGQGGTSRSTEAFF

CDR3 length: 13
V gene: TRBV19
D gene: TRBD1
J gene: TRBJ1-2
clone size: -
CDR3 DNA: TGTGCCAGCGCGACAGGGGGGAACTATGGCTACACCTTC
CDR3 protein: CASATGGNYGYTF

CDR3 length: 18
V gene: TRBV9
D gene: TRBD2
J gene: TRBJ2-1
clone size: -
CDR3 DNA: TGTGCCAGCAGCGTAGGTGGACTAGGAATCCCCCACCCGGATGAGCAGTTCTTC
CDR3 protein: CASSVGGLGIPHPDEQFF

CDR3 length: 17
V gene: TRBV7-8
D gene: TRBD2
J gene: TRBJ2-3
clone size: once
CDR3 DNA: TGTGCCAGCAGCTCCGTCCCGGGACTAGCGGGGGGGCATACGCAGTATTTT
CDR3 protein: CASSSVPGLAGGHTQYF

CDR3 length: 18
V gene: TRBV27
D gene: TRBD1
J gene: TRBJ1-5
clone size: -
CDR3 DNA: TGTGCCAGCAGTTTGGGGACAGGACAGGGGTTAAGCAATCAGCCCCAGCATTTT
CDR3 protein: CASSLGTGQGLSNQPQHF

CDR3 length: 15
V gene: TRBV6-6
D gene: TRBD2
J gene: TRBJ2-7
clone size: -
CDR3 DNA: TGTGCCAGCAGTTACTCAGCTAGCGGGGGTGGGGAGCAGTACTTC
CDR3 protein: CASSYSASGGGEQYF

CDR3 length: 15
V gene: TRBV28
D gene: TRBD1
J gene: TRBJ1-2
clone size: -
CDR3 DNA: TGTGCCACCCCCAGGGACAGGGGGCGCCGGTATGGCTACACCTTC
CDR3 protein: CATPRDRGRRYGYTF

CDR3 length: 12
V gene: TRBV24-1
D gene: -
J gene: TRBJ1-5
clone size: -
CDR3 DNA: TGTGCCACCAGTGACCCTGGCCAGCCCCAGCATTTT
CDR3 protein: CATSDPGQPQHF

CDR3 length: 18
V gene: TRBV15
D gene: TRBD2
J gene: TRBJ2-1
clone size: few
CDR3 DNA: TGTGCCACCAGCAGAGGGGCTAGCGGGAGCTGGTCCTACAATGAGCAGTTCTTC
CDR3 protein: CATSRGASGSWSYNEQFF

CDR3 length: 14
V gene: TRBV9
D gene: -
J gene: TRBJ1-2
clone size: few
CDR3 DNA: TGTGCCAGCAGCACCCGAGGGGGACACTATGGCTACACCTTC
CDR3 protein: CASSTRGGHYGYTF

CDR3 length: 17
V gene: TRBV27
D gene: TRBD2
J gene: TRBJ2-2
clone size: -
CDR3 DNA: TGTGCCAGCAGTACCGGACTAGCGGGAGGGAGTACCGGGGAGCTGTTTTTT
CDR3 protein: CASSTGLAGGSTGELFF

CDR3 length: 14
V gene: TRBV7-8
D gene: -
J gene: TRBJ1-2
clone size: -
CDR3 DNA: TGTGCCAGCAGCTTAGGGGGAGATCCTTATGGCTACACCTTC
CDR3 protein: CASSLGGDPYGYTF

CDR3 length: 17
V gene: TRBV14
D gene: TRBD2
J gene: TRBJ2-1
clone size: -
CDR3 DNA: TGTGCCAGCAGCCAAGCAAGCGGGAGCAGCTCCTACAATGAGCAGTTCTTC
CDR3 protein: CASSQASGSSSYNEQFF

CDR3 length: 15
V gene: TRBV19
D gene: TRBD1
J gene: TRBJ1-5
clone size: -
CDR3 DNA: TGTGCCAGTAGATCCCTGGGGCAGGGGGGACAGCCCCAGCATTTT
CDR3 protein: CASRSLGQGGQPQHF

CDR3 length: 14
V gene: TRBV5-8
D gene: TRBD1
J gene: TRBJ1-2
clone size: -
CDR3 DNA: TGTGCCAGCAGCTACGGGACAGGTCGGGGGGGCTACACCTTC
CDR3 protein: CASSYGTGRGGYTF

CDR3 length: 16
V gene: TRBV27
D gene: TRBD2
J gene: TRBJ2-1
clone size: -
CDR3 DNA: TGTGCCAGCAGTTATAAGCGGGAGAGCTCCTACAATGAGCAGTTCTTC
CDR3 protein: CASSYKRESSYNEQFF

CDR3 length: 14
V gene: TRBV5-1
D gene: -
J gene: TRBJ1-6
clone size: -
CDR3 DNA: TGCGCCAGCGGCGCGGGAGGGACCAATTCACCCCTCCACTTT
CDR3 protein: CASGAGGTNSPLHF

CDR3 length: 17
V gene: TRBV11-2
D gene: TRBD2
J gene: TRBJ2-3
clone size: few
CDR3 DNA: TGTGCCAGCAGCTTAGTGGCTAGCGGGAGCTACACAGATACGCAGTATTTT
CDR3 protein: CASSLVASGSYTDTQYF

CDR3 length: 13
V gene: TRBV7-2
D gene: -
J gene: TRBJ1-2
clone size: -
CDR3 DNA: TGTGCCAGCAGCTACCGGACAAGGGGATGGGACACCTTC
CDR3 protein: CASSYRTRGWDTF

CDR3 length: 15
V gene: TRBV30
D gene: TRBD1
J gene: TRBJ2-5
clone size: -
CDR3 DNA: TGTGCCTGGAGTGTACCGGGGACAGGGAAAGAGACCCAGTACTTC
CDR3 protein: CAWSVPGTGKETQYF

CDR3 length: 13
V gene: TRBV6-5
D gene: -
J gene: TRBJ2-7
clone size: -
CDR3 DNA: TGTGCCAGCATCTTTGGGCCCCCCTACGAGCAGTACTTC
CDR3 protein: CASIFGPPYEQYF

CDR3 length: 16
V gene: TRBV19
D gene: TRBD1
J gene: TRBJ1-1
clone size: -
CDR3 DNA: TGTGCCAGTAGTAGCAGGACAGGAGCTGGCAACACTGAAGCTTTCTTT
CDR3 protein: CASSSRTGAGNTEAFF

CDR3 length: 11
V gene: TRBV5-4
D gene: -
J gene: TRBJ2-7
clone size: few
CDR3 DNA: TGTGCCAGCAGCCTCCGGGGCGAGCAGTACTTC
CDR3 protein: CASSLRGEQYF

CDR3 length: 15
V gene: TRBV7-2
D gene: -
J gene: TRBJ1-6
clone size: -
CDR3 DNA: TGTGCCAGCAGCTCCCTAGGCGTTTCTAATTCACCCCTCCACTTT
CDR3 protein: CASSSLGVSNSPLHF

CDR3 length: 17
V gene: TRBV18
D gene: -
J gene: TRBJ1-4
clone size: -
CDR3 DNA: TGTGCCAGCTCAGAACGAGAGACAGGCGCAACTAATGAAAAACTGTTTTTT
CDR3 protein: CASSERETGATNEKLFF